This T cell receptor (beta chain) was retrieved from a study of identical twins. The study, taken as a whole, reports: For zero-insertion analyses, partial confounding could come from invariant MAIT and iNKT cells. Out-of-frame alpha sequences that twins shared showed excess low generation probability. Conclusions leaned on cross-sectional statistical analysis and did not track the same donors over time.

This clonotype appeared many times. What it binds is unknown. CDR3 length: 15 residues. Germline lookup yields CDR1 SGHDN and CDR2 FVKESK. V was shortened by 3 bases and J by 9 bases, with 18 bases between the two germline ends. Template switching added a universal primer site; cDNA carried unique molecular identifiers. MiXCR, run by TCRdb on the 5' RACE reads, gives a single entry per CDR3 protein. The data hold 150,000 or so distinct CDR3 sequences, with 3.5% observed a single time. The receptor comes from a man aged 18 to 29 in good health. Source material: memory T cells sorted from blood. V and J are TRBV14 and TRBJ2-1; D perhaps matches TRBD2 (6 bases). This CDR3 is CASSHLGGEAAEQFF. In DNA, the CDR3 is TGTGCCAGCAGCCATCTCGGGGGAGAGGCAGCTGAGCAGTTCTTC.